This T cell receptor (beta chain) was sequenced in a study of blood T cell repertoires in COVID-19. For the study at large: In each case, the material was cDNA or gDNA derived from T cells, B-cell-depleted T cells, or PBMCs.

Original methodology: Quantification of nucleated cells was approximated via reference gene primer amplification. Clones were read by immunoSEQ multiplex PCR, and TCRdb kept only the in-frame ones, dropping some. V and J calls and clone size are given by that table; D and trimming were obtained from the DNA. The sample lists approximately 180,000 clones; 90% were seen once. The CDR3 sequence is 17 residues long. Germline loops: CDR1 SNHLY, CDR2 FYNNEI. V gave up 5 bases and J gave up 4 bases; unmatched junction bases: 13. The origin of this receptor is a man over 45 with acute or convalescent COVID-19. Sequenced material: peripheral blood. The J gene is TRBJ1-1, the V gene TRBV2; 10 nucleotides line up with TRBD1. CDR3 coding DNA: TGTGCCAGCAGTCTCCCTAAGACAGGGGGCGGAGGCACTGAAGCTTTCTTT. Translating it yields CASSLPKTGGGGTEAFF.